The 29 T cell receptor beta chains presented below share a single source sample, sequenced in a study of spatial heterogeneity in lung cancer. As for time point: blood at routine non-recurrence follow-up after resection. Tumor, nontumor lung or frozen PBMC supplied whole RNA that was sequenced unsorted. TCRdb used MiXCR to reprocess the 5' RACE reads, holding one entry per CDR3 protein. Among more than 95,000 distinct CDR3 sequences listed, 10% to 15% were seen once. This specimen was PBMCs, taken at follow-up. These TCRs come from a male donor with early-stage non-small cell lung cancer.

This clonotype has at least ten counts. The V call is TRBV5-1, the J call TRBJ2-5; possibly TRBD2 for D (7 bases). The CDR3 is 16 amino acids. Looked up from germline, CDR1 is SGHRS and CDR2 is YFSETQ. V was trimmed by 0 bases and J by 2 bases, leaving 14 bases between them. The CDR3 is CASSLGWRGPQETQYF. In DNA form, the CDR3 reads TGCGCCAGCAGCTTGGGGTGGCGGGGGCCTCAAGAGACCCAGTACTTC.

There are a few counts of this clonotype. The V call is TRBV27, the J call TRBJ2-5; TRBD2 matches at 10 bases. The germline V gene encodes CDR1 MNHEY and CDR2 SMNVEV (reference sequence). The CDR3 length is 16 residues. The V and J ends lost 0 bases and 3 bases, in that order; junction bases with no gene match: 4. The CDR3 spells CASSLSFLAGEETQYF. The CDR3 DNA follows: TGTGCCAGCAGTTTATCTTTCCTAGCGGGGGAAGAGACCCAGTACTTC.

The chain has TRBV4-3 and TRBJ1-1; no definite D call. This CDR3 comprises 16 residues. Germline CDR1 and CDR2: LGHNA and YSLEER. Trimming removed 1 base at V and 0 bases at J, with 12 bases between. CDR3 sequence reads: CASSQGVSSMNTEAFF. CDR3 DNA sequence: TGCGCCAGCAGCCAAGGTGTCAGCTCGATGAACACTGAAGCTTTCTTT.

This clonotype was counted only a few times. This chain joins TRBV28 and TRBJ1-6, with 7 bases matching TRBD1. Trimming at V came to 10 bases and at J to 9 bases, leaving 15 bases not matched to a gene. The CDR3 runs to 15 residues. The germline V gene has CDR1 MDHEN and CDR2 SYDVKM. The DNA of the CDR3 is TGTGCCACTAAATTAGGGACAGTTTTTGTTTCACCCCTCCACTTT. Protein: CATKLGTVFVSPLHF.

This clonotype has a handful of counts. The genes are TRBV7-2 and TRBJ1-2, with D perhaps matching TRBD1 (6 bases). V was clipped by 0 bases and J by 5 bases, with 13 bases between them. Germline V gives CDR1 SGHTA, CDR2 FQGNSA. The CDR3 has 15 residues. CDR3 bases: TGTGCCAGCAGCTTAGCGGGACAAAAGAGTTATGGCTACACCTTC. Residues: CASSLAGQKSYGYTF.

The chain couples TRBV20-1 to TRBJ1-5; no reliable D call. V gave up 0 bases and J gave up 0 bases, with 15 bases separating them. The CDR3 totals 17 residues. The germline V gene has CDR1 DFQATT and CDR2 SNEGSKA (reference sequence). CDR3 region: CSARDWEEAYSNQPQHF. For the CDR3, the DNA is TGCAGTGCTAGAGATTGGGAGGAAGCTTATAGCAATCAGCCCCAGCATTTT.

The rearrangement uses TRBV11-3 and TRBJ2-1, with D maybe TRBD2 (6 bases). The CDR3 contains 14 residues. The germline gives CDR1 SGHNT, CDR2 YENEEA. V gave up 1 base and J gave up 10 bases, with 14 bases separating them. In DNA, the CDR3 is TGTGCCAGCAGCTTAGGGGACTCCCCTTCAGAGCAGTTCTTC. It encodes CASSLGDSPSEQFF.

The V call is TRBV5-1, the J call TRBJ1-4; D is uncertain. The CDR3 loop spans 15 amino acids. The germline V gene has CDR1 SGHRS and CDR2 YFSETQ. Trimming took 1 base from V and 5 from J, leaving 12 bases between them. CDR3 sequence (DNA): TGCGCCAGCAGCTTGAGAATGGAGAAAAATGAAAAACTGTTTTTT. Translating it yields CASSLRMEKNEKLFF.

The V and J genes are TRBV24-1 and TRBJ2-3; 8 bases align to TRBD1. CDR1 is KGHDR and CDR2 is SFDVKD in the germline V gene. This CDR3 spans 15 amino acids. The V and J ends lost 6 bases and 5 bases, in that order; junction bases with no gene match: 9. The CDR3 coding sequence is TGTGCCACCAGTACGACAGGGGCCGCAAGAGATACGCAGTATTTT. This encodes CATSTTGAARDTQYF.

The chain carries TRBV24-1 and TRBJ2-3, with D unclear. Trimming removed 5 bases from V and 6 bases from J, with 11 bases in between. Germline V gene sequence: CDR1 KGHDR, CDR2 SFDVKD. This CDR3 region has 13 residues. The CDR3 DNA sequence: TGTGCCACCAGTGGTCCCCTAGGGGATACGCAGTATTTT. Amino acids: CATSGPLGDTQYF.

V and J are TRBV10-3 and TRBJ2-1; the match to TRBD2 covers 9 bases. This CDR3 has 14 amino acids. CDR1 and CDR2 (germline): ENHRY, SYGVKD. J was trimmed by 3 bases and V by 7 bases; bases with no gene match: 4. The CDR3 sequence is CAITGTSNYNEQFF. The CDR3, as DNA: TGTGCCATCACCGGGACTAGCAACTACAATGAGCAGTTCTTC.

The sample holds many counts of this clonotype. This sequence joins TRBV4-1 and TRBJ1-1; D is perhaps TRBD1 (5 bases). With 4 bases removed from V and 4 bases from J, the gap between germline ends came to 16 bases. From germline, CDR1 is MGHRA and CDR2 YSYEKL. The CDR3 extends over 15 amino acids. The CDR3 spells CASSPLLGLSTEAFF. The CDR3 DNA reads TGCGCCAGCAGCCCCCTCTTGGGGCTGAGCACTGAAGCTTTCTTT.

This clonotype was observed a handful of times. CDR3 in DNA: TGCGCCAGCAGCCAAGAGGCTAGTTATTGGGATACGCAGTATTTT. Protein product: CASSQEASYWDTQYF. The gene calls are TRBV4-3 and TRBJ2-3; D is undetermined. This CDR3 region has 15 residues. Germline loops: CDR1 LGHNA, CDR2 YSLEER. V lost 0 bases and J lost 6, with 13 bases in between.

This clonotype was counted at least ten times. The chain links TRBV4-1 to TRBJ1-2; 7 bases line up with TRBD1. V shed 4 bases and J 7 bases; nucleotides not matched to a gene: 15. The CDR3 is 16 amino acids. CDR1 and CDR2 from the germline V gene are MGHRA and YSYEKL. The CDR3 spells CASSPGDLGQNLGYTF. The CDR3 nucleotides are TGCGCCAGCAGCCCAGGGGATTTGGGACAGAATCTTGGCTACACCTTC.

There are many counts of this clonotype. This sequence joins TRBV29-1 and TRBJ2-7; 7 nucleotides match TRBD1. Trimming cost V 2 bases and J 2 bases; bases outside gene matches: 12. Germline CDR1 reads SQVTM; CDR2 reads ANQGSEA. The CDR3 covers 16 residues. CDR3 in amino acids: CSVELDRVYGPYEQYF. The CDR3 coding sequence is TGCAGCGTTGAACTTGACAGGGTGTATGGCCCCTACGAGCAGTACTTC.

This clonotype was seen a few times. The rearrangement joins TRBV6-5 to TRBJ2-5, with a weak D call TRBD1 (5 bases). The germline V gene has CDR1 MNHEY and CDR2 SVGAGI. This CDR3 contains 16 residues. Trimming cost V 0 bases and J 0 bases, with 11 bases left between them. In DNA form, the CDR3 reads TGTGCCAGCAGTTACTCGAAGCCAGGGTACCAAGAGACCCAGTACTTC. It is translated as CASSYSKPGYQETQYF.

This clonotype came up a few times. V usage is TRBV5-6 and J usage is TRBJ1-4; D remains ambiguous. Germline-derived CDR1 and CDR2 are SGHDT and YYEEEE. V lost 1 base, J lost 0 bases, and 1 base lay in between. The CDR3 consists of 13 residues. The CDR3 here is CASSLPTNEKLFF. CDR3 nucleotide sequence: TGTGCCAGCAGCTTGCCAACTAATGAAAAACTGTTTTTT. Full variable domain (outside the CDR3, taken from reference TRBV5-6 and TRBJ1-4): DAGVTQSPTHLIKTRGQQVTLRCSPKSGHDTVSWYQQALGQGPQFIFQYYEEEERQRGNFPDRFSGHQFPNYSSELNVNALLLGDSALYLCASSLPTNEKLFFGSGTQLSVL.

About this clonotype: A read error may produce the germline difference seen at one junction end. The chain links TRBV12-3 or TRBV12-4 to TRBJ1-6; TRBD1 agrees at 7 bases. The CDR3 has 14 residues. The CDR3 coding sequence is TGTGCCAGCATTCAGGGGGGGGATAAATCACCCCTCCACTTT. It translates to CASIQGGDKSPLHF.

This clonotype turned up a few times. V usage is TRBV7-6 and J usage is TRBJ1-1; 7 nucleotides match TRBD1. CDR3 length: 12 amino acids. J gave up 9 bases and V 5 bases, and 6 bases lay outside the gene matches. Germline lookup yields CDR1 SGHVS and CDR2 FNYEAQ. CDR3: CASSQDRDKAFF. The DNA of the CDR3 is TGTGCCAGCAGCCAAGACAGGGATAAAGCTTTCTTT.

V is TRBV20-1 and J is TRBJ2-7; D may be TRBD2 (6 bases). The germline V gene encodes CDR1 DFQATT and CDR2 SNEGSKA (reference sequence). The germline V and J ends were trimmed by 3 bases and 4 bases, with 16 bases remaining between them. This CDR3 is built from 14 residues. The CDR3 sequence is CSASFPWGRYEQYF. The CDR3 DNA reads TGCAGTGCTAGCTTCCCCTGGGGGAGGTACGAGCAGTACTTC.

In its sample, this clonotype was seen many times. CDR3 residues: CSAPHQWTGNGYTF. CDR3 nucleotides: TGCAGTGCTCCGCATCAATGGACAGGGAATGGCTACACCTTC. The gene calls are TRBV20-1 and TRBJ1-2; TRBD1 agrees at 8 bases. There are 14 residues in the CDR3. Germline V gene sequence: CDR1 DFQATT, CDR2 SNEGSKA (reference sequence). The V and J ends lost 5 bases and 6 bases, in that order; junction bases with no gene match: 11.

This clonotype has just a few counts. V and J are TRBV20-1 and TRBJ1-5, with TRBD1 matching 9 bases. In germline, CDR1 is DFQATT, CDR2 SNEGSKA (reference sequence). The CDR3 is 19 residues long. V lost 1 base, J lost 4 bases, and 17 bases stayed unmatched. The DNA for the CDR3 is TGCAGTGCTAGAGCTTCCTACAGGGGGCGGAAGGATCTGAATCAGCCCCAGCATTTT. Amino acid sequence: CSARASYRGRKDLNQPQHF.

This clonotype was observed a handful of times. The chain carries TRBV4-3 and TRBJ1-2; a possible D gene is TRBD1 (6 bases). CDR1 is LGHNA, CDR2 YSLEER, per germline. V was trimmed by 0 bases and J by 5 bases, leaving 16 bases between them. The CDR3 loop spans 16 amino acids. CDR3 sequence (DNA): TGCGCCAGCAGCCAAGAGATGGCAGGGGTAGTTTATGGCTACACCTTC. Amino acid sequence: CASSQEMAGVVYGYTF.

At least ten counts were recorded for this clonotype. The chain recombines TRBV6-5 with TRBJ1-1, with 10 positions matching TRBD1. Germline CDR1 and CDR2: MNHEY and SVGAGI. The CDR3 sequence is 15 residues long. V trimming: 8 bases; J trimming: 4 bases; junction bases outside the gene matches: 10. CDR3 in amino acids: CASLSGTGVSTEAFF. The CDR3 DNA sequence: TGTGCCAGCCTTTCTGGGACAGGGGTAAGCACTGAAGCTTTCTTT.

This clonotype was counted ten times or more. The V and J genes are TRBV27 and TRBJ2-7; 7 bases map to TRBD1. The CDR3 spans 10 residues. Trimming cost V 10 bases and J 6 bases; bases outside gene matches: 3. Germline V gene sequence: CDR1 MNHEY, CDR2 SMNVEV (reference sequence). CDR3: CATGTVEQYF. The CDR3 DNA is TGTGCCACGGGGACAGTCGAGCAGTACTTC.

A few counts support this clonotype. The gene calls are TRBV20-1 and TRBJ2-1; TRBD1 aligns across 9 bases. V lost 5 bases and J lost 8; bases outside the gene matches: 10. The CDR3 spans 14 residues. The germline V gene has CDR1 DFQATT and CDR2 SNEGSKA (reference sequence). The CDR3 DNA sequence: TGCAGTGCTTCCAAACAGGGGGCTTACGATGAGCAGTTCTTC. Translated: CSASKQGAYDEQFF.

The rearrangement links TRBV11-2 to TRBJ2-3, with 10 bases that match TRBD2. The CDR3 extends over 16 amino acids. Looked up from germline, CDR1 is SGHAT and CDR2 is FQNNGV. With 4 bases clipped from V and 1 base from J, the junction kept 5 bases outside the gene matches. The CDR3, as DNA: TGTGCCAGCAGCTACCAGCGGGGGGGAGGCACAGATACGCAGTATTTT. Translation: CASSYQRGGGTDTQYF.

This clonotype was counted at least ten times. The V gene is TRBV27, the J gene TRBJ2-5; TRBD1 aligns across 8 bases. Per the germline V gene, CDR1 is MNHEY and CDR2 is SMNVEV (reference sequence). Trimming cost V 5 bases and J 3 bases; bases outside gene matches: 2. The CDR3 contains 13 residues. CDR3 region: CASSPGGEETQYF. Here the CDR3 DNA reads TGTGCCAGCAGTCCAGGGGGCGAAGAGACCCAGTACTTC.

CDR3 loop: CASSLAGRDTQYF. DNA for the CDR3: TGCGCCAGCAGCTTGGCAGGAAGAGATACGCAGTATTTT. V and J are TRBV5-1 and TRBJ2-3; D ambiguous. This CDR3 has 13 residues. The V end lost 0 bases, the J end lost 5 bases, and 7 bases lay between the germline ends. CDR1 and CDR2 (germline): SGHRS, YFSETQ.